The 9 T cell receptor beta chains listed next were all sequenced from one sample in a study of beta chain features in type 1 diabetes. Isolated RNA was reverse transcribed in full, so expressed TCRB transcripts were sequenced. This table comes from immunoSEQ multiplex PCR, and its TCRdb copy is limited to in-frame clones, with some not included. Of a few hundred thousand clones listed, over 8.5% are singletons. General study findings and limits: Moderate yet significant TCRB CDR3 shortening was seen in Type 1 diabetes patients in all four CD4+ subsets.

These receptors' antigens are unknown. The sequenced sample consisted of central memory CD4+ T cells from blood. The source of these receptors is a young man with type 1 diabetes.

This clone was detected only a few times. The chain is built from TRBV7-9 and TRBJ1-2; D might be TRBD1 (5 bases). The germline gives CDR1 SEHNR, CDR2 FQNEAQ (reference sequence). V shed 5 bases and J shed 1 base, with 14 bases lying between them. This CDR3 has 15 amino acids. The CDR3 DNA is TGTGCCAGCAGCCCACGACAGCAGTTTAACTATGGCTACACCTTC. Its protein is CASSPRQQFNYGYTF.

The chain links TRBV6-1 to TRBJ2-1; 9 nucleotides align to TRBD2. After removal of 5 bases from V and 4 bases from J, the junction contained 6 bases not matched to a gene. This CDR3 comprises 15 residues. CDR1 is MNHNS, CDR2 SASEGT, per germline. The CDR3: CASSSLAGIYNEQFF. CDR3 bases: TGTGCCAGCAGTAGTCTAGCGGGAATTTACAATGAGCAGTTCTTC.

The J gene is TRBJ1-2, the V gene TRBV28; D remains unclear. The germline V and J ends were trimmed by 5 bases and 6 bases, with 10 bases remaining between them. Germline values: CDR1 MDHEN, CDR2 SYDVKM. The CDR3 extends over 12 amino acids. CDR3 sequence: CASSVSEDGYTF. Here the CDR3 DNA reads TGTGCCAGCAGTGTCTCAGAGGATGGCTACACCTTC.

The genes are TRBV6-6 and TRBJ2-1; D unclear. V dropped 4 bases and J dropped 4 bases, with 5 bases sitting between them. Per the germline V gene, CDR1 is MNHNY and CDR2 is SVGAGI (reference sequence). This CDR3 is built from 12 residues. The CDR3 is CASSSVYNEQFF. CDR3 nucleotides: TGTGCCAGCAGTTCTGTATACAATGAGCAGTTCTTC.

This clone was counted between two and nine times. One end of the junction does not line up with germline, which may come from a read error. The V and J genes are TRBV6-1 and TRBJ1-5; D is perhaps TRBD1 (6 bases). CDR3 length equals 15 residues. Germline assignment: CDR1 MNHNS and CDR2 SASEGT. The CDR3 loop is CAISDRSVGNQPQHF. The DNA for the CDR3 is TGTGCCATCAGTGACAGGTCGGTCGGGAATCAGCCCCAGCATTTT.

This clone was recorded a few times. The rearrangement uses TRBV4-3 and TRBJ1-2, with D unresolved. The CDR3 contains 16 residues. Trimming removed 0 bases from V and 7 bases from J, with 18 bases in between. Germline CDR1 reads LGHNA; CDR2 reads YSLEER. DNA for the CDR3: TGCGCCAGCAGCCAAGATCGATGGGGTCTAGTTTCTGGCTACACCTTC. Translation gives CASSQDRWGLVSGYTF.

The CDR3 sequence: CASSLVSGRNNEQFF. The DNA for the CDR3 is TGCGCCAGCAGCTTGGTTAGCGGGAGGAACAATGAGCAGTTCTTC. The chain employs TRBV5-1 and TRBJ2-1, with TRBD2 identical over 10 bases. The length of the CDR3 is 15 residues. CDR1 is SGHRS and CDR2 is YFSETQ in the germline V gene. With 0 bases clipped from V and 5 bases from J, the junction kept 2 bases outside the gene matches.

The genes are TRBV7-9 and TRBJ1-1, with D maybe TRBD1 (5 bases). The germline V gene encodes CDR1 SEHNR and CDR2 FQNEAQ (reference sequence). V lost 1 base, J lost 4 bases, and 10 bases lay in between. CDR3 length: 14 residues. CDR3 residues: CASSLVLQGTEAFF. CDR3 nucleotides: TGTGCCAGCAGCTTAGTTCTCCAGGGCACTGAAGCTTTCTTT.

The rearrangement uses TRBV5-4 and TRBJ1-4; TRBD1 aligns across 9 bases. Germline V CDR1 and CDR2: SGHNT, YYREEE (reference sequence). The trim removed 5 bases at V and 5 bases at J, leaving 7 bases unmatched. The CDR3 totals 15 residues. CDR3 amino acids: CASSSRDRANEKLFF. CDR3 DNA sequence: TGTGCCAGCAGTTCCCGGGACAGGGCAAATGAAAAACTGTTTTTT.